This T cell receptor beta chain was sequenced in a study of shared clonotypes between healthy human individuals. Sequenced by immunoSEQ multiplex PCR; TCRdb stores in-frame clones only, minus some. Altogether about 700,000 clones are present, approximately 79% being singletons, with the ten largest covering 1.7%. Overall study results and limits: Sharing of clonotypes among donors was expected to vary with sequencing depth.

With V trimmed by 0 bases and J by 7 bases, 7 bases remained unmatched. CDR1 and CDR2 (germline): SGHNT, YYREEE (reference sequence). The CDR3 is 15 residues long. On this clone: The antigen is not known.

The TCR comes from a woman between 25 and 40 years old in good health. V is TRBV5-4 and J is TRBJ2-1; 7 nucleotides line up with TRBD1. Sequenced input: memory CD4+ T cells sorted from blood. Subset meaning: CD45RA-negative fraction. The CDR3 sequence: CASSLEQGSMNEQFF. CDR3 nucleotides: TGTGCCAGCAGCTTGGAACAGGGGAGTATGAATGAGCAGTTCTTC.